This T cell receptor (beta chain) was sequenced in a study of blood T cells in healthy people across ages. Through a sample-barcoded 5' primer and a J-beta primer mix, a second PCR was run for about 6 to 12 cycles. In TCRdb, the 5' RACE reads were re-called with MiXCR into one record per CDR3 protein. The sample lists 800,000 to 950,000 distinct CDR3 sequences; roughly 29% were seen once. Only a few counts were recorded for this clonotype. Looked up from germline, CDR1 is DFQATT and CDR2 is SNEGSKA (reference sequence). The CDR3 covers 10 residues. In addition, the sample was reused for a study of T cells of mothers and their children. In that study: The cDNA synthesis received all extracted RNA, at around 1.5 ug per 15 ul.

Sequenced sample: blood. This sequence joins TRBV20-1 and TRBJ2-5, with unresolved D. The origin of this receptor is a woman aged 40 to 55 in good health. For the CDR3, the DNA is TGCAGCCAGGAGAAGGAGACCCAGTACTTC. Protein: CSQEKETQYF.